This T cell receptor (beta chain) was recorded in a study of cytomegalovirus exposure and HLA in healthy donors (dated by TCRdb to 2017 to 2019). Study-level background: In an earlier analysis of 450 to 750 of the donors, roughly 300 Gb of sequence data and roughly 100 million unique TCR beta sequences from about 180 million T cells were reported. The aim of the study was to test whether cataloging public T cell receptors could identify signatures of past pathogen exposure. The later analysis used no new phenotypic data to find candidate immune exposures, relying instead on TCR beta sequences and their occurrence across donors. All discovery cohort repertoires had been generated using a single sequencing platform. Typing coverage varied by locus: roughly 629-640 donors for A, B, C, DRB1 and DQB1; roughly 560 for DQA1; about 590 for DPA1; some 470 for DPB1. Across some 400 genotyped donors of the cohort, an average of approximately 240,000 unique TCR beta nucleotide sequences per donor were sequenced, and approximately 17% of those sequences were non-productive. Donor age, sex, ethnicity and CMV serostatus were collected together with the repertoire data. Genome-wide SNP genotypes for about 65% of the 666 donors were used in a later genetic analysis, which treated that subset as a discovery cohort. Of the roughly 400 genotyped donors, less than 90% were placed in the genetic ancestry cluster associated with self-reported Caucasian donors. To predict cytomegalovirus infection status, the study brought together high-throughput TCR immunosequencing, statistical association of individual TCRs with disease status, and machine learning. In an earlier analysis of several hundred of the donors, high-throughput TCR beta sequencing was used to judge whether each TCR beta V gene segment behaved as functional or pseudogenic. To study patterns of TCR occurrence, a later analysis re-analyzed previously published TCR beta repertoires from hundreds of donors and added high-resolution HLA genotyping. HLA typing included class I and class II loci at four-digit resolution. An early release that covered about 600 HLA-typed donors contained approximately 300 gigabases of sequencing data and about 84 million unique TCR sequences. A few DR-DQ haplotypes were handled as single units for association and clustering because linkage in the cohort was strong. The study profiled the T cell repertoires of around 700 subjects by immunosequencing and related them to cytomegalovirus serostatus. Along with the approximately 700-subject first cohort, a separate validation cohort of 120 different subjects was used. The study at large found these results: A few of the identified cytomegalovirus-associated TCR beta chains were confirmed in vitro to be specific for cytomegalovirus antigens. Most TCR sequences were observed very rarely across donors, whereas some public TCRs were present in many individuals. The authors suggested that the approach could potentially be extended to other disease states and immunological phenotypes. Some IMGT-functional V segments, including TRBV6-2 and TRBV6-3, could not be distinguished by the 87-base-pair reads and were therefore excluded. The only immune exposure information available for the cohort was CMV serostatus. Because counts were too low, 15 or so rarely observed V segments, including chromosome 9 orphons, were excluded from the earlier analysis of several hundred of the donors. A further reported finding was that TCR beta sequences accurately predicted the HLA-A and HLA-B alleles for most subjects in the first cohort. Only TCR beta chains were sequenced in this cohort, and the absence of alpha or paired-chain data limited detectable features. Several of the top co-occurrence clusters appeared to be linked to parvovirus B19, influenza, CMV and Epstein-Barr virus, according to a later analysis. In a later analysis, the rate of TCR association differed among HLA loci, with DRB1 alleles having the most associated TCRs and HLA-C alleles having the fewest. Most CMV-associated TCR beta chains appeared to be HLA-restricted in a later analysis, and the HLA associations seemed to be driven largely by CMV exposure. In a later genetic analysis, fewer N-insertions in productive TCRs were reported among donors in an Asian-associated ancestry cluster than the approximately 710-donor mean. In a later analysis, HLA-associated TCR beta chains showed more clonal expansion and lower generation probabilities than non-associated chains that were equally common. Presence/absence analyses assumed roughly uniform sequencing depth across donors, an assumption that may not hold. The sequencing pipeline was judged likely to have produced a cluster of highly shared sequence variants as a technical artifact. Assigning TCR associations to individual alleles was difficult when HLA alleles, especially DR and DQ, strongly co-occurred. A later genetic analysis associated a missense DCLRE1C variant with V-gene and J-gene trimming of TCR beta chains, and an independent cohort replicated the association. Broadly in line with IMGT annotations, most TCR beta V segments showed up in productive rearrangements about 90% or about 30% of the time in an earlier analysis of some 590 of the donors. Specific HLA alleles were associated with 16,951 TCR beta sequences at a false discovery rate of 0.05 in a later analysis. Linkage disequilibrium might explain the correlated functional status among segregating V segments, but an unknown experimental factor could not be ruled out. Because HLA typing was unavailable for some donors at each locus, only the typed subset was used in association tests. A total of 150 or so TCR beta chains were listed by the study as associated with cytomegalovirus. In both the original and validation cohorts, the classifier was reported to diagnose cytomegalovirus status with high specificity and sensitivity.

The method was the immunoSEQ multiplex PCR assay. A mixture of 60 forward primers for TCR Vbeta segments and 13 reverse primers for TCR Jbeta segments was used in the multiplex PCR. The CDR3 region of rearranged TCR beta genes was amplified from genomic DNA with a multiplex PCR assay. On the Illumina HiSeq System, the amplified TCR beta libraries were sequenced as 87-base-pair reads. For the original study's pipeline: A later analysis counted about 82 million unique TCR beta chains across the 666 repertoires, and 10 million to 12 million of these chains were shared by at least two donors. A nearest-neighbor algorithm error-corrected the raw reads and collapsed the reads into unique sequences, merging closely related sequences to remove PCR and sequencing errors. Alignment of CDR3 sequences to IMGT reference sequences was used to assign V, D and J gene segments. For a sequence to be retained, a match of at least six nucleotides was required to both a V gene segment and a J gene segment. Rearrangements were called productive when the CDR3 lacked stop codons and stayed in frame with V and J; all others were non-productive. Following IMGT convention, CDR3 was defined as the stretch from the second conserved V-encoded cysteine up to the conserved J-encoded phenylalanine. The earlier analysis of about 610 of the donors excluded sequences that lacked an unambiguous match to a single V gene segment. An earlier analysis of several hundred of the donors called V segments functional above 56.7% productive rearrangements and segregating when the between-donor standard deviation exceeded 5%. To diagnose cytomegalovirus status from the catalog of TCR beta chain sequences, a statistical classification framework was built. V and J gene assignment, in a later analysis, came from comparing TCR nucleotide sequences with IMGT/GENE-DB human TR gene sequences. The TCRdist pipeline was used in a later analysis to assign CDR3 sequences and most-parsimonious VDJ recombination scenarios. In a later analysis, each TCR beta chain was defined by its CDR3 amino acid sequence together with its V-gene family, and reads lacking a unique V-gene family were excluded. A later analysis removed roughly 590 highly shared, low-generation-probability nucleotide sequences to deal with suspected cross-contamination and a sequencing artifact. In a later analysis, a clonal expansion index was calculated for each public chain from normalized within-repertoire ranks of inferred template counts. In a later analysis, generation probabilities were computed using a VDJ recombination model fitted to out-of-frame rearrangements, and the results were checked against IGoR. A later analysis scored TCR-TCR, TCR-HLA and TCR-CMV co-occurrence with hypergeometric tests, applying a repertoire-size bias correction to TCR pairs. A later analysis estimated false discovery rates by permuting HLA or CMV assignments 20 times. A later analysis grouped co-occurring TCRs with DBSCAN, adding TCRdist sequence similarity when clustering within HLA-allele-positive subsets. Co-occurrence clustering excluded repertoires with fewer than 30,000 or more than 120,000 public chains, plus five with anomalous nucleotide sharing. The immuneACCESS repertoire file appears here via TCRdb, limited to in-frame rearrangements. These files lack a portion of the clones; in checked studies, under half of the deficit traces to unresolved V genes, and the cause of the others is not known. That table furnishes V, J and clone size, whereas the DNA furnished D and trimming. This sample has 130,000 or so clones in its table, and about 8.5% of those were observed once. Clones ranked in the top ten supply 5% to 7% of the sample.

The CDR3 has 14 amino acids, counting the end cysteine and phenylalanine. Only the CDR3 DNA is retained, 42 bases long and in frame from the first base. The germline V gene gives CDR1 as MGHRA and CDR2 as YSYEKL. V is clipped by 6 bases and J by 5 bases, and the sequence between their germline boundaries is 17 bases long. In total, roughly 670 healthy bone marrow donors made up the cohort. At the time of sampling, every cohort member was nominally healthy, though immune exposures that went unrecorded were likely present. The donor tested CMV seronegative and was one of the 352 seronegative cohort members. A peripheral blood sample was provided by each donor, and peripheral blood mononuclear cells were used for TCR beta sequencing. The Qiagen DNeasy Blood Extraction Kit was used to extract genomic DNA from the blood cell samples. This clone was detected a few times. Its antigen is unknown. The record has no base qualities; no much larger clone is one base away.

The sequence came from a man between 35 and 55 years old in good health and CMV-seronegative. The chain is encoded by TRBV4-1 joined to TRBJ2-7; a weak D assignment points to TRBD1 (6 bases agree). The sample consisted of PBMCs. At the DNA level, the sequence is TGCGCCAGCAGGTCCCCAGGGGATTCAGACGAGCAGTACTTC. Translated, this gives CASRSPGDSDEQYF.